This T cell receptor (beta chain) was recorded in a study of control samples from healthy donors and cancer patients. Libraries were prepared by immunoSEQ multiplex PCR; TCRdb keeps only in-frame clonotypes and omits some of them. The table records around 71,000 clones, over 75% of them present only once. V was pared by 5 bases and J by 6 bases, with 10 bases between. The germline V gene has CDR1 SGHTA and CDR2 FQGTGA. The length of the CDR3 is 13 residues. The sample comprised PBMCs. The receptor was derived from a woman in her forties or fifties with colorectal cancer. V gene TRBV7-3 combines with J gene TRBJ1-4; D call uncertain. CDR3 protein: CASSAGKDEKLFF. The CDR3 bases are TGTGCCAGCAGCGCCGGGAAGGATGAAAAACTGTTTTTT.